These T cell receptor beta chains were read from a single sample in a study of CD8+ T cells in alopecia areata. Libraries were prepared by immunoSEQ multiplex PCR; TCRdb keeps only in-frame clonotypes and omits some of them. The sample records more than 95,000 clones, around 48% being singletons. Sequencing was carried out using NKG2D-low CD8+ T cells sorted from blood. The receptor source for this set is a human donor with alopecia areata. Each CDR3 is given with its conserved first and last residue. The D gene is left open where the match is weak. Clone size appears in some rows only: once, few, many, or a class for an expanded clone.

j_gene,d_gene,v_gene,abundance,CDR3nt,CDR3aa
TRBJ2-1,-,TRBV29-1,few,TGCAGCGTTGGGGGGCGGGCCGGCAATGAGCAGTTCTTC,CSVGGRAGNEQFF
TRBJ2-1,-,TRBV29-1,-,TGCAGCGTTGTTTTGGGGACTGCGCAGTTCTTC,CSVVLGTAQFF
TRBJ2-7,-,TRBV29-1,-,TGCAGCGTGGAGGGGACATACGCCTACGAGCAGTACTTC,CSVEGTYAYEQYF
TRBJ2-7,-,TRBV29-1,-,TGCAGCGTTGCTCCCGGGGCCTACGAGCAGTACTTC,CSVAPGAYEQYF
TRBJ1-2,-,TRBV30,-,TGTGCCTGGAGTGTAGGATCGGGCAGGCGAGGCTACACCTTC,CAWSVGSGRRGYTF
TRBJ2-5,-,TRBV28,few,TGTGCCAGCAGTCTGGGGGGGGCAGAGACCCAGTACTTC,CASSLGGAETQYF
TRBJ2-6,-,TRBV10-3,few,TGTGCCATCAGTGAAGTGGGAGGTACTACTGGGGCCAACGTCCTGACTTTC,CAISEVGGTTGANVLTF
TRBJ2-3,-,TRBV29-1,few,TGCAGCGTTGGGACAGAAGATACGCAGTATTTT,CSVGTEDTQYF
TRBJ2-1,TRBD1,TRBV29-1,-,TGCAGCGTTGAGGGGACAGGGCCCAATAGCGCTTACTACAATGAGCAGTTCTTC,CSVEGTGPNSAYYNEQFF
TRBJ1-2,-,TRBV27,-,TGTGCCAGCAGTTTACTAGGACAAGGAGATGGCTACACCTTC,CASSLLGQGDGYTF
TRBJ2-2,-,TRBV29-1,few,TGCAGCGTTCCGGGTCCCAACACCGGGGAGCTGTTTTTT,CSVPGPNTGELFF
TRBJ2-2,-,TRBV28,-,TGTGCCAGCAGTTTACGGCGGAACACCGGGGAGCTGTTTTTT,CASSLRRNTGELFF
TRBJ2-4,-,TRBV28,-,TGTGCCAGCAGTTGGCCTGTAGTAGGGGCCCTCAAAAACATTCAGTACTTC,CASSWPVVGALKNIQYF
TRBJ1-1,-,TRBV6-5,-,TGTGCCAGCAACTATCGGGGGGTAAACACTGAAGCTTTCTTT,CASNYRGVNTEAFF
TRBJ2-3,-,TRBV10-3,few,TGTGCCATCAGGACCGGTTGGGGGAACGAGACAGATACGCAGTATTTT,CAIRTGWGNETDTQYF
TRBJ2-2,-,TRBV29-1,-,TGCAGCGTTGTTCAAAGGGACGGGGAGCTGTTTTTT,CSVVQRDGELFF
TRBJ2-5,TRBD2,TRBV4-1,-,TGCGCCAGCAGCCAGGTACTAGCGGCTCAAGAGACCCAGTACTTC,CASSQVLAAQETQYF
TRBJ2-1,TRBD1,TRBV6-5,-,TGTGCCAGCAGTCGACAGGGAAGCTCCTACAATGAGCAGTTCTTC,CASSRQGSSYNEQFF
TRBJ2-7,-,TRBV7-9,few,TGTGCCAGCAGCTTAGATGGGATCGAGCAGTACTTC,CASSLDGIEQYF
TRBJ2-1,-,TRBV27,-,TGTGCCAGCAGAACGGGTTTTGAGCAGTTCTTC,CASRTGFEQFF
TRBJ2-7,TRBD1,TRBV29-1,-,TGCAGCGTTGGAGGACAGGGTCCCGTCGACGAGCAGTACTTC,CSVGGQGPVDEQYF
TRBJ1-5,-,TRBV19,few,TGTGCCAGTAGTACCCGCGGGTATAGCAATCAGCCCCAGCATTTT,CASSTRGYSNQPQHF
TRBJ2-3,-,TRBV9,-,TGTGCCAGCAGCAGGGATCCAGATACGCAGTATTTT,CASSRDPDTQYF
TRBJ2-2,-,TRBV5-1,-,TGCGCCAGCAGCTCGCGTGGGCAGGCGAACACCGGGGAGCTGTTTTTT,CASSSRGQANTGELFF
TRBJ2-5,TRBD1,TRBV13,-,TGTGCCAGCAGCTTAGGGACAGGGTTGGAGACCCAGTACTTC,CASSLGTGLETQYF
TRBJ2-5,-,TRBV27,-,TGTGCCAGCAACCCCCCGGGGTCTCAAGAGACCCAGTACTTC,CASNPPGSQETQYF
TRBJ2-7,TRBD2,TRBV28,-,TGTGCCAGCAGCATAGCGGGAGCCAACGAGCAGTACTTC,CASSIAGANEQYF